One and the same sample provided the 18 T cell receptor beta chains below, sequenced in a study of post-analysis software for immune sequencing data. Study-wide results and limits: In patients, TRBV5-6, TRBV5-1 and TRBV20-1 belonged to several TRBV segments found more frequently than in controls.

TCR beta cDNA libraries had unique molecular identifiers. TCRdb re-derived calls from the PCR reads in MiXCR, one entry per CDR3 protein. The table records hundreds of thousands of distinct CDR3 sequences, roughly 45% of them present only once. For these receptors, no antigen is known. What was sequenced was blood. The receptor set was obtained from a girl between 10 and 17 years old with multiple sclerosis.

This clonotype was seen a handful of times. This chain uses TRBV4-1 with TRBJ2-7; either TRBD1 or TRBD2 may supply D (5 bases each). The CDR3 totals 14 residues. The germline V gene encodes CDR1 MGHRA and CDR2 YSYEKL. Trimming cost V 1 base and J 2 bases, with 9 bases left between them. This CDR3 reads CASSQGGSAYEQYF. The DNA for the CDR3 is TGCGCCAGCAGCCAAGGGGGGTCCGCCTACGAGCAGTACTTC.

The V call is TRBV7-9, the J call TRBJ2-7; 11 bases match TRBD2. With V trimmed by 4 bases and J by 2 bases, 10 bases remained unmatched. Germline assignment: CDR1 SEHNR and CDR2 FQNEAQ (reference sequence). This CDR3 is 17 amino acids long. The CDR3 region has the DNA TGTGCCAGCAGCTCAAGGGATAGCGGGAGGGTAACCTACGAGCAGTACTTC. Translated: CASSSRDSGRVTYEQYF.

The table lists this clonotype with a few counts. The V call is TRBV29-1, the J call TRBJ1-2; 7 nucleotides agree with TRBD1. The junction had 12 bases not matched to a gene; V was cut back by 4 bases and J by 4 bases. Germline V lookup: CDR1 SQVTM, CDR2 ANQGSEA. The CDR3 extends over 15 amino acids. CDR3 nucleotide sequence: TGCAGCGTTGTCTCGACAGGGACCTCCGTCTATGGCTACACCTTC. Protein sequence: CSVVSTGTSVYGYTF. The full variable domain, completed using reference TRBV29-1 and TRBJ1-2, is SAVISQKPSRDICQRGTSLTIQCQVDSQVTMMFWYRQQPGQSLTLIATANQGSEATYESGFVIDKFPISRPNLTFSTLTVSNMSPEDSSIYLCSVVSTGTSVYGYTFGSGTRLTVV.

The chain uses TRBV6-6 and TRBJ1-2; the D gene is possibly TRBD1 (5 bases). Germline CDR1 MNHNY, CDR2 SVGAGI (reference sequence). This CDR3 comprises 14 residues. V was shortened by 0 bases and J by 8 bases, with 13 bases between the two germline ends. The CDR3 region is CASSYSTTGGGYTF. CDR3 sequence (DNA): TGTGCCAGCAGTTACTCCACAACCGGGGGGGGCTACACCTTC.

This clonotype has just a few counts. The chain carries TRBV7-8 and TRBJ2-3, with 7 bases that match TRBD2. After removal of 2 bases from V and 6 bases from J, the junction contained 8 bases not matched to a gene. Germline V CDR1 and CDR2: SGHVS, FQNEAQ. There are 15 residues in the CDR3. CDR3 sequence (DNA): TGTGCCAGCAGCTTATGGGGCGGGAGTGGCGATACGCAGTATTTT. Translating gives CASSLWGGSGDTQYF.

This clonotype turned up a few times. The chain couples TRBV7-2 to TRBJ1-2, with a weak D call TRBD1 (6 bases). The V end lost 7 bases, the J end lost 7 bases, and 13 bases lay between the germline ends. The CDR3 contains 12 residues. Germline V gene lookup returns CDR1 SGHTA and CDR2 FQGNSA. CDR3 coding DNA: TGTGCCAGCACCCTGGGGGCGGGTGGCTACACCTTC. Its protein product is CASTLGAGGYTF.

The chain combines TRBV7-2 with TRBJ2-7; D gene uncertain. V shed 1 base and J shed 3 bases, with 10 bases lying between them. The CDR3 runs 14 residues. Germline CDR1 is SGHTA and CDR2 is FQGNSA. DNA of the CDR3: TGTGCCAGCAGCTTAGTCGTGAATGGCTACGAGCAGTACTTC. Translating gives CASSLVVNGYEQYF.

This clonotype was counted only a few times. The chain recombines TRBV7-2 with TRBJ1-4; 8 bases align to TRBD1. With V trimmed by 5 bases and J by 10 bases, 6 bases remained unmatched. Germline lookup yields CDR1 SGHTA and CDR2 FQGNSA. The CDR3 extends over 13 amino acids. In nucleotides, the CDR3 is TGTGCCAGCAGCCGAGGCCAGGGGGCAAAACTGTTTTTT. This translates into CASSRGQGAKLFF.

This clonotype has more than one count but fewer than ten. This chain joins TRBV12-3 or TRBV12-4 and TRBJ2-1, with 11 bases that match TRBD2. The CDR3 has 19 residues. Trimming removed 3 bases from V and 3 bases from J; junction bases left unmatched: 13. The CDR3 sequence: CASSLGAGSGRAGYNEQFF. In DNA, the CDR3 is TGTGCCAGCAGTTTGGGGGCAGGTAGCGGGAGGGCCGGCTACAATGAGCAGTTCTTC.

The chain combines TRBV5-5 with TRBJ2-7; D might be TRBD1 or TRBD2, each matching 5 bases. Germline loops: CDR1 SGHKS, CDR2 YYEKEE (reference sequence). The germline V and J ends were trimmed by 5 bases and 0 bases, with 12 bases remaining between them. This CDR3 is built from 14 residues. Here the CDR3 reads CASSGDGNSYEQYF. The CDR3 DNA reads TGTGCCAGCAGTGGGGACGGCAACTCCTACGAGCAGTACTTC.

This chain uses TRBV7-9 with TRBJ2-3; TRBD1 might be the D (6 bases). Germline V lookup: CDR1 SEHNR, CDR2 FQNEAQ (reference sequence). This CDR3 has 16 residues. Trimming shortened V by 5 bases and J by 6 bases, and 21 bases separated the two germline ends. Written as DNA, the CDR3 is TGTGCCAGCAGCAGCCTTGAGGACAGAGACTTGGATACGCAGTATTTT. This codes for CASSSLEDRDLDTQYF. The full variable domain, its missing parts supplied by reference TRBV7-9 and TRBJ2-3, is DTGVSQNPRHKITKRGQNVTFRCDPISEHNRLYWYRQTLGQGPEFLTYFQNEAQLEKSRLLSDRFSAERPKGSFSTLEIQRTEQGDSAMYLCASSSLEDRDLDTQYFGPGTRLTVL.

V gene TRBV7-2 combines with J gene TRBJ2-1, with 7 bases matching TRBD1. After removal of 3 bases from V and 5 bases from J, the junction contained 7 bases not matched to a gene. The CDR3 is made up of 15 amino acids. The germline V gene encodes CDR1 SGHTA and CDR2 FQGNSA. The CDR3 is CASSFDRVSNNEQFF. The CDR3 DNA reads as TGTGCCAGCAGCTTCGACAGGGTAAGCAACAATGAGCAGTTCTTC. The full variable domain, completed using reference TRBV7-2 and TRBJ2-1, is GAGVSQSPSNKVTEKGKDVELRCDPISGHTALYWYRQSLGQGLEFLIYFQGNSAPDKSGLPSDRFSAERTGGSVSTLTIQRTQQEDSAVYLCASSFDRVSNNEQFFGPGTRLTVL.

In its sample, this clonotype was seen a few times. The J gene is TRBJ1-2, the V gene TRBV25-1; 9 positions agree with TRBD1. J gave up 5 bases and V 5 bases, and 12 bases lay outside the gene matches. Per germline, CDR1 MGHDK and CDR2 SYGVNS. The length of the CDR3 is 16 residues. For the CDR3, the DNA is TGTGCCAGCAGTCAGCCGGGACAGGGTATAGGGTATGGCTACACCTTC. The encoded protein is CASSQPGQGIGYGYTF.

The V gene is TRBV6-6, the J gene TRBJ2-7; D perhaps matches TRBD1 (6 bases). The CDR3 length is 11 residues. Per germline, CDR1 MNHNY and CDR2 SVGAGI (reference sequence). With 11 bases removed from V and 12 bases from J, the gap between germline ends came to 20 bases. In DNA form, the CDR3 reads TGTGCCGCTCGTGGTCTTGGCAGGGGGTACTTC. Translated: CAARGLGRGYF.

V and J are TRBV5-1 and TRBJ2-3; D gene unclear. The CDR3 extends over 14 amino acids. V lost 4 bases, J lost 2 bases, and 11 bases lay in between. Germline CDR1 is SGHRS and CDR2 is YFSETQ. CDR3 in DNA: TGCGCCAGCAGCCTGGACGTATTCACAGATACGCAGTATTTT. Protein: CASSLDVFTDTQYF.

The chain links TRBV3-1 to TRBJ1-2, with D possibly being TRBD1 (5 bases). The CDR3 consists of 13 residues. The V end lost 8 bases, the J end lost 1 base, and 11 bases lay between the germline ends. CDR1 is LGHDT, CDR2 YNNKEL, per germline (reference sequence). CDR3 nucleotide sequence: TGTGCCAGCGGTGGGGCTTATAACTATGGCTACACCTTC. The encoded protein is CASGGAYNYGYTF.

V gene TRBV7-9 combines with J gene TRBJ2-1; 11 positions agree with TRBD2. CDR1 is SEHNR, CDR2 FQNEAQ, per germline (reference sequence). The V segment lost 2 bases and the J segment 1 base; nucleotides outside the gene matches: 7. The CDR3 contains 18 residues. The CDR3 DNA reads as TGTGCCAGCAGCTTACCTAGCGGGAGGCACAAATCCTACAATGAGCAGTTCTTC. This gives the protein CASSLPSGRHKSYNEQFF.

This clonotype has just a few counts. The V gene is TRBV10-3, the J gene TRBJ1-5; no clear D. The CDR3 spans 14 residues. The germline V and J ends were trimmed by 0 bases and 3 bases, with 6 bases remaining between them. The germline V gene encodes CDR1 ENHRY and CDR2 SYGVKD. CDR3: CAISESGVNQPQHF. CDR3 in DNA: TGTGCCATCAGTGAGTCTGGGGTCAATCAGCCCCAGCATTTT.